This T cell receptor (beta chain) was captured by sequencing in a study of blood T cell repertoires in COVID-19. CDR3 size: 16 residues. Trimming took off 4 bases at V and 4 bases at J, with 20 bases between the two ends. Germline V gives CDR1 SGDLS, CDR2 YYNGEE. Profiling relied on immunoSEQ multiplex PCR, and the TCRdb table lists in-frame clones only, not all of them. Of about 300,000 clones in the sample, approximately 85% were seen once. The participants were between about 18 and 90 years old and came from about two dozen US areas. The source material was PBMCs or T cells enriched from blood (not recorded which). The clonotype originates from a man aged 25-45 years who had recovered from COVID-19. V usage is TRBV9 and J usage is TRBJ1-2; a possible D gene is TRBD1 (5 bases). The CDR3 reads CASSQKGASTTYGYTF. The CDR3, as DNA: TGTGCCAGCAGCCAAAAAGGGGCCTCCACCACCTATGGCTACACCTTC.